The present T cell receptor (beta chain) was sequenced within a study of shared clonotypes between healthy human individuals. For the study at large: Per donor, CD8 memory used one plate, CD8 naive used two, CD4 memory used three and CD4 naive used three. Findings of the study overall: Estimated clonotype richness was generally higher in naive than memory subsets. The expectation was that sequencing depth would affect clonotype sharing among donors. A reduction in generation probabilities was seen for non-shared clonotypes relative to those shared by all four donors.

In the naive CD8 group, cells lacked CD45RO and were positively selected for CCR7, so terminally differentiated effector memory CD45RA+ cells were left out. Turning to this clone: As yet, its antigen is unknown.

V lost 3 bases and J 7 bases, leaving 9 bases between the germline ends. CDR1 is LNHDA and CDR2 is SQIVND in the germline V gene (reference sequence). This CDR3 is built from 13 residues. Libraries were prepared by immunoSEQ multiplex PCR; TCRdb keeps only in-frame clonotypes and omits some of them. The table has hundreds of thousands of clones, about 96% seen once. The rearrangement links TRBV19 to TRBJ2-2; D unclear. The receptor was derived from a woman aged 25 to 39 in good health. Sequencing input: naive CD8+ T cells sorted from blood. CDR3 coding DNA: TGTGCCAGTAGTATCCCGGGCAGCGGGGAGCTGTTTTTT. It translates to CASSIPGSGELFF.